A single sample is the source of the 15 T cell receptor beta chains below, sequenced in a study of response to subunit inactivated influenza vaccine. TCRdb re-called the RT-PCR reads with MiXCR, one entry per CDR3 protein. The sample has some 190,000 distinct CDR3 sequences, 14% seen once. The sample here was CD8+ T cells sorted from PBMCs, taken 4 to 6 days after vaccination. These receptors were taken from a man between 45 and 60 years old who received an inactivated influenza vaccine.

V and J are TRBV27 and TRBJ2-3, with 8 bases fitting TRBD1. The CDR3 length is 15 residues. V shed 5 bases and J 10 bases; nucleotides not matched to a gene: 14. Germline V gene data show CDR1 as MNHEY and CDR2 as SMNVEV (reference sequence). The CDR3 nucleotides are TGTGCCAGCAGTGGACAGGGTGCTTTATGGGTTTCGCAGTATTTT. Encoded protein: CASSGQGALWVSQYF.

The rearrangement links TRBV20-1 to TRBJ1-1; TRBD1 matches 7 bases. The V gene's germline CDR1 is DFQATT and CDR2 SNEGSKA (reference sequence). The V gene end was trimmed by 3 bases and the J gene end by 4 bases; junction bases not matched to a gene: 5. The CDR3 loop spans 13 amino acids. The CDR3 reads CSAREQGSTEAFF. CDR3 bases: TGCAGTGCTAGGGAACAGGGGTCCACTGAAGCTTTCTTT.

This clonotype was counted ten times or more. This chain uses TRBV7-2 with TRBJ2-3; TRBD1 aligns across 9 bases. CDR1 is SGHTA and CDR2 is FQGNSA in the germline V gene. This CDR3 spans 16 amino acids. The J segment lost 6 bases and the V segment lost 4 bases, leaving 11 bases of the junction unmatched. The CDR3 region has the DNA TGTGCCAGCAGCTATATATACCGGGACAGGGTGGATACGCAGTATTTT. Translated: CASSYIYRDRVDTQYF.

This clonotype was seen a few times. The chain combines TRBV2 with TRBJ2-3, with 9 bases lining up with TRBD2. Germline lookup yields CDR1 SNHLY and CDR2 FYNNEI. This CDR3 has 14 residues. V was pared by 3 bases and J by 3 bases, with 1 base of the junction left unmatched. CDR3 amino acids: CASSDSGGTDTQYF. DNA for the CDR3: TGTGCCAGCAGTGATAGCGGGGGTACAGATACGCAGTATTTT.

The rearrangement links TRBV7-8 to TRBJ2-7; TRBD2 might be the D (7 bases). Between the trimmed V and J ends, which lost 1 base and 6 bases, there was a span of 16 bases. The CDR3 extends over 15 amino acids. Per the germline V gene, CDR1 is SGHVS and CDR2 is FQNEAQ. The CDR3 loop is CASSLGGLAVVEQYF. As DNA, the CDR3 is TGTGCCAGCAGCTTAGGGGGGCTAGCGGTAGTCGAGCAGTACTTC.

This chain links TRBV7-6 with TRBJ2-3; 9 nucleotides line up with TRBD2. Germline-derived CDR1 and CDR2 are SGHVS and FNYEAQ. The CDR3 totals 15 residues. The V segment lost 6 bases and the J segment 2 bases; nucleotides outside the gene matches: 6. In DNA form, the CDR3 reads TGTGCCAGCAGATTAAGCGGGGGGCTCACAGATACGCAGTATTTT. This sequence encodes CASRLSGGLTDTQYF.

The chain combines TRBV7-9 with TRBJ2-7; the D gene is possibly TRBD1 (6 bases). Germline V lookup: CDR1 SEHNR, CDR2 FQNEAQ (reference sequence). The V and J ends lost 4 bases and 3 bases respectively, with 10 bases between them. This CDR3 has 13 amino acids. CDR3 sequence: CASSYRDFYEQYF. DNA of the CDR3: TGTGCCAGCAGCTACAGGGATTTCTACGAGCAGTACTTC.

This clonotype was counted between two and nine times. CDR3 region: CSARDLAGHYNEQFF. DNA for the CDR3: TGCAGTGCTAGAGATCTAGCGGGTCATTACAATGAGCAGTTCTTC. This chain uses TRBV20-1 with TRBJ2-1; 8 bases map to TRBD2. The CDR3 consists of 15 residues. The junction had 5 bases not matched to a gene; V was cut back by 0 bases and J by 4 bases. The germline CDR1 and CDR2 sequences are DFQATT and SNEGSKA (reference sequence).

V and J are TRBV28 and TRBJ2-2; D not certain. This CDR3 has 14 residues. Germline loops: CDR1 MDHEN, CDR2 SYDVKM. The V end lost 7 bases, the J end lost 0 bases, and 9 bases lay between the germline ends. In nucleotides, the CDR3 is TGTGCCAGCACCATGGTCCCGAACACCGGGGAGCTGTTTTTT. Translation gives CASTMVPNTGELFF.

This clonotype was seen more than once but under ten times. The chain employs TRBV27 and TRBJ2-1, with unresolved D. Trimming left V 3 bases short and J 0 bases short, with 12 bases between. The CDR3 loop spans 16 amino acids. Germline V gives CDR1 MNHEY, CDR2 SMNVEV (reference sequence). CDR3 in DNA: TGTGCCAGCAGTTTGGCGGTAACAAGCTCCTACAATGAGCAGTTCTTC. Protein sequence: CASSLAVTSSYNEQFF.

The chain joins TRBV5-5 to TRBJ2-2, with D unresolved. The CDR3 consists of 16 residues. V dropped 4 bases and J dropped 5 bases, with 18 bases sitting between them. Per germline, CDR1 SGHKS and CDR2 YYEKEE (reference sequence). CDR3 sequence reads: CASSPEGRPGTGELFF. Written as DNA, the CDR3 is TGTGCCAGCAGCCCTGAAGGTCGGCCTGGGACCGGGGAGCTGTTTTTT.

This chain uses TRBV6-5 with TRBJ1-2; 7 positions agree with TRBD1. The germline gives CDR1 MNHEY, CDR2 SVGAGI. Trimming cost V 6 bases and J 6 bases; bases outside gene matches: 4. CDR3 length equals 12 residues. CDR3 bases: TGTGCCAGCAGCTCTACAGGGGATGGCTACACCTTC. The encoded protein is CASSSTGDGYTF.

The chain has TRBV6-2 or TRBV6-3 and TRBJ2-7; the D gene is possibly TRBD2 (5 bases). CDR3 length: 17 residues. Germline CDR1 MNHEY, CDR2 SVGEGT. V was clipped by 0 bases and J by 3 bases, with 18 bases between them. The CDR3 region is CASSYSPGESLFYEQYF. The CDR3, as DNA: TGTGCCAGCAGTTACTCCCCTGGGGAGTCACTTTTCTACGAGCAGTACTTC.

This clonotype was seen many times. The gene calls are TRBV11-2 and TRBJ1-2, with D tentatively TRBD1 (5 bases). In germline, CDR1 is SGHAT, CDR2 FQNNGV. The germline V and J ends were trimmed by 1 base and 4 bases, with 7 bases remaining between them. The CDR3 extends over 13 amino acids. CDR3 protein: CASSLGGIYGYTF. In DNA form, the CDR3 reads TGTGCCAGCAGCTTAGGGGGGATCTATGGCTACACCTTC. The variable domain in full, completed from reference TRBV11-2 and TRBJ1-2, reads EAGVAQSPRYKIIEKRQSVAFWCNPISGHATLYWYQQILGQGPKLLIQFQNNGVVDDSQLPKDRFSAERLKGVDSTLKIQPAKLEDSAVYLCASSLGGIYGYTFGSGTRLTVV.

This clonotype was detected a few times. Compared with germline, one end of the junction differs, possibly owing to a read error. The chain is built from TRBV4-2 and TRBJ1-4; D remains ambiguous. The CDR3 totals 13 residues. Germline values: CDR1 LGHNA, CDR2 YNFKEQ. The CDR3 region has the DNA TGTGCCAGCGGCCAGGTTATTAATGAAAAACTGTTTTTT. It codes for CASGQVINEKLFF.